This entry lists 32 T cell receptor beta chains sequenced from one sample in a study of blood T cell repertoires in COVID-19. Only in-frame clones appear in the TCRdb table, and some are missing; sequencing was by immunoSEQ multiplex PCR. The sample gives over 150,000 clones, 70% to 85% of which show up once; around 12% is in the top ten. Sequenced sample: peripheral blood. These receptor sequences come from a woman between 45 and 60 years old with acute or convalescent COVID-19.

This sequence joins TRBV28 and TRBJ2-5; D not resolved. The V end was cut by 5 bases, the J end by 0 bases, with 10 bases between. The CDR3 totals 14 residues. Per the germline V gene, CDR1 is MDHEN and CDR2 is SYDVKM. CDR3 DNA: TGTGCCAGCAGTGCCACAGCCTACCAAGAGACCCAGTACTTC. Protein sequence: CASSATAYQETQYF.

The rearrangement joins TRBV28 to TRBJ1-1; D remains unclear. Per the germline V gene, CDR1 is MDHEN and CDR2 is SYDVKM. This CDR3 is built from 13 residues. The V end was cut by 8 bases, the J end by 2 bases, with 12 bases between. CDR3 bases: TGTGCCAGCTGGGCAGGATTTAACACTGAAGCTTTCTTT. Residues: CASWAGFNTEAFF.

The gene calls are TRBV27 and TRBJ1-1, with a possible D match to TRBD1 (5 bases). Between the trimmed V and J ends, which lost 9 bases and 0 bases, there was a span of 23 bases. This CDR3 has 17 residues. Per germline, CDR1 MNHEY and CDR2 SMNVEV (reference sequence). The CDR3 sequence: CASPLAGRIPMNTEAFF. CDR3 nucleotides: TGTGCCAGTCCCCTCGCGGGGCGGATTCCGATGAACACTGAAGCTTTCTTT.

V usage is TRBV19 and J usage is TRBJ2-3, with 8 bases that match TRBD2. This CDR3 has 16 amino acids. Germline CDR1 is LNHDA and CDR2 is SQIVND (reference sequence). Germline trimming cut 5 bases from V and 9 bases from J; bases unmatched to any gene: 16. The CDR3 sequence: CASSLIPRGAQATQYF. CDR3 coding DNA: TGTGCCAGTAGTCTTATCCCGCGGGGGGCCCAGGCAACGCAGTATTTT.

This clone appeared a few times. The chain uses TRBV7-9 and TRBJ1-6, with 8 bases that match TRBD1. The CDR3 runs to 15 residues. Germline loops: CDR1 SEHNR, CDR2 FQNEAQ (reference sequence). V trimming: 4 bases; J trimming: 5 bases; junction bases outside the gene matches: 4. The CDR3 loop reads CASSSGQANNSPLHF. As DNA, the CDR3 is TGTGCCAGCAGCTCGGGACAGGCTAATAATTCACCCCTCCACTTT.

This clone has just one count. The gene calls are TRBV28 and TRBJ2-7; 9 bases fit TRBD1. The junction had 9 bases not matched to a gene; V was cut back by 4 bases and J by 2 bases. The V gene's germline CDR1 is MDHEN and CDR2 SYDVKM. The CDR3 loop spans 16 amino acids. DNA of the CDR3: TGTGCCAGCAGTTCCGTCGGGACAGGGAGCCCCTACGAGCAGTACTTC. Its translation is CASSSVGTGSPYEQYF.

This clone has a handful of counts. The rearrangement links TRBV11-2 to TRBJ1-3; 7 nucleotides agree with TRBD1. Germline CDR1 and CDR2: SGHAT and FQNNGV. V dropped 4 bases and J dropped 2; count of bases not matched to a gene: 2. The CDR3 covers 14 residues. This CDR3 is CASSYDRAGNTIYF. The CDR3 bases are TGTGCCAGCAGCTATGACAGGGCTGGAAACACCATATATTTT.

In its sample, this clone was seen once. The chain employs TRBV6-1 and TRBJ2-7; a weak D match, TRBD2 (7 bases). CDR1 and CDR2 from the germline V gene are MNHNS and SASEGT. V gave up 3 bases and J gave up 4 bases, with 19 bases separating them. This CDR3 spans 16 amino acids. The CDR3 region is CASSEARGALRYEQYF. As DNA, the CDR3 is TGTGCCAGCAGTGAGGCTCGGGGGGCCTTGAGGTACGAGCAGTACTTC.

The chain carries TRBV18 and TRBJ2-6, with 8 bases matching TRBD2. CDR3 length: 19 residues. Germline trimming cut 1 base from V and 0 bases from J; bases unmatched to any gene: 8. From germline, CDR1 is KGHSH and CDR2 LQKENI. The CDR3 reads CASSPLDLAGGSGANVLTF. The CDR3 nucleotides read TGTGCCAGCTCACCACTTGATCTAGCGGGTGGCTCTGGGGCCAACGTCCTGACTTTC. The full variable domain, its missing parts supplied by reference TRBV18 and TRBJ2-6, is NAGVMQNPRHLVRRRGQEARLRCSPMKGHSHVYWYRQLPEEGLKFMVYLQKENIIDESGMPKERFSAEFPKEGPSILRIQQVVRGDSAAYFCASSPLDLAGGSGANVLTFGAGSRLTVL.

The chain couples TRBV6-2 or TRBV6-3 to TRBJ2-7; TRBD2 aligns across 12 bases. Germline V CDR1 and CDR2: MNHEY, SVGEGT. The V segment lost 1 base and the J segment 4 bases; nucleotides outside the gene matches: 5. This CDR3 has 16 amino acids. In nucleotides, the CDR3 is TGTGCCAGCAGTTACTATCCTAGCGGGAGGGCTTACGAGCAGTACTTC. Its protein is CASSYYPSGRAYEQYF.

The chain joins TRBV28 to TRBJ2-3, with D possibly TRBD2 on 7 matching bases. CDR1 and CDR2 (germline): MDHEN, SYDVKM. This CDR3 contains 16 residues. V lost 6 bases, J lost 0 bases, and 16 bases lay in between. The CDR3 loop is CASRGGVGGSTDTQYF. In nucleotides, the CDR3 is TGTGCCAGCAGAGGGGGGGTTGGCGGTAGCACAGATACGCAGTATTTT.

The chain carries TRBV10-3 and TRBJ2-7; D is uncertain. V was clipped by 6 bases and J by 0 bases, with 9 bases between them. The CDR3 has 13 amino acids. Germline assignment: CDR1 ENHRY and CDR2 SYGVKD. DNA of the CDR3: TGTGCCATCAGCCATAGTAGCTCCTACGAGCAGTACTTC. Its protein product is CAISHSSSYEQYF.

This rearrangement joins TRBV10-1 to TRBJ2-3; possible D gene TRBD2, 6 bases. Trimming left V 3 bases short and J 1 base short, with 14 bases between. Germline loops: CDR1 WNHNN, CDR2 SYGVQD (reference sequence). The CDR3 length is 16 residues. The CDR3 DNA follows: TGCGCCAGCAGTGACGGGACTCTCCCCGGCACAGATACGCAGTATTTT. Translated, it gives CASSDGTLPGTDTQYF.

This chain joins TRBV18 and TRBJ1-1, with D hard to call. Trimming took 6 bases from V and 7 from J, leaving 21 bases between them. Germline V gene sequence: CDR1 KGHSH, CDR2 LQKENI. The CDR3 is 15 amino acids. This CDR3 is CASSRDVGLIVEAFF. The DNA of the CDR3 is TGTGCCAGCTCCCGGGATGTAGGTCTCATCGTTGAAGCTTTCTTT.

This chain uses TRBV28 with TRBJ1-4; no definite D call. There are 15 residues in the CDR3. The V and J ends lost 4 bases and 7 bases respectively, with 16 bases between them. Germline CDR1 reads MDHEN; CDR2 reads SYDVKM. Here the CDR3 reads CASSSSFHPSEKLFF. As DNA, the CDR3 is TGTGCCAGCAGTTCCTCTTTTCACCCCAGTGAAAAACTGTTTTTT.

The chain uses TRBV4-3 and TRBJ1-2; 8 bases are a match to TRBD1. J lost 5 bases, V lost 3 bases, and 8 bases had no gene match. Germline CDR1 is LGHNA and CDR2 is YSLEER. CDR3 size: 15 residues. CDR3 loop: CASSQYRQGAYGYTF. The CDR3 DNA sequence: TGCGCCAGCAGCCAGTACCGGCAGGGGGCTTATGGCTACACCTTC.

The chain has TRBV4-3 and TRBJ2-1, with 8 bases identical to TRBD2. Germline-derived CDR1 and CDR2 are LGHNA and YSLEER. The CDR3 extends over 19 amino acids. V lost 0 bases and J lost 2; bases outside the gene matches: 12. The CDR3 bases are TGCGCCAGCAGCCAAGATACGGGAGGGCCCGTGGGAACCTACAATGAGCAGTTCTTC. This gives the protein CASSQDTGGPVGTYNEQFF.

This chain joins TRBV7-2 and TRBJ1-4; D not certain. The length of the CDR3 is 17 residues. From germline, CDR1 is SGHTA and CDR2 FQGNSA. Trimming took 1 base from V and 0 from J, leaving 12 bases between them. DNA of the CDR3: TGTGCCAGCAGCTTAGTGGGGAGTATCGCAACTAATGAAAAACTGTTTTTT. This gives the protein CASSLVGSIATNEKLFF.

The chain carries TRBV2 and TRBJ1-5, with TRBD1 identical over 10 bases. The germline gives CDR1 SNHLY, CDR2 FYNNEI. CDR3 length: 17 amino acids. The junction had 11 bases not matched to a gene; V was cut back by 5 bases and J by 4 bases. Here the CDR3 DNA reads TGTGCCAGCAGTACCCAATGGACAGGGGGGAATAATCAGCCCCAGCATTTT. This encodes CASSTQWTGGNNQPQHF. Complete variable domain (other parts from reference TRBV2 and TRBJ1-5): EPEVTQTPSHQVTQMGQEVILRCVPISNHLYFYWYRQILGQKVEFLVSFYNNEISEKSEIFDDQFSVERPDGSNFTLKIRSTKLEDSAMYFCASSTQWTGGNNQPQHFGDGTRLSIL.

The chain carries TRBV5-8 and TRBJ1-2; D possibly corresponds to TRBD1 (6 bases). Germline CDR1 and CDR2: SGHTS and YDEGEE. The germline V and J ends were trimmed by 4 bases and 3 bases, with 16 bases remaining between them. The CDR3 length is 15 residues. CDR3 protein: CASSLGYRVDYGYTF. For the CDR3, the DNA is TGTGCCAGCAGCCTGGGCTACAGGGTGGACTATGGCTACACCTTC.

The chain joins TRBV29-1 to TRBJ2-3, with a possible D match to TRBD2 (5 bases). CDR1 SQVTM and CDR2 ANQGSEA come from the germline V gene. Trimming took off 8 bases at V and 7 bases at J, with 10 bases between the two ends. The CDR3 spans 10 residues. The CDR3 here is CSFTDYTQYF. In nucleotides, the CDR3 is TGCAGCTTCACGGACTATACGCAGTATTTT.

V and J are TRBV3-1 (or the pseudogene TRBV3-2) and TRBJ2-7, with 11 positions matching TRBD2. The V gene's germline CDR1 is LGHDT and CDR2 YNNKEL (reference sequence). V was pared by 6 bases and J by 3 bases, with 4 bases of the junction left unmatched. This CDR3 is 14 amino acids long. CDR3 sequence: CASSFGTSGYEQYF. The CDR3 nucleotides are TGTGCCAGCAGTTTCGGGACTAGCGGCTACGAGCAGTACTTC.

This clone has only a few counts. V is TRBV15 and J is TRBJ1-4, with D uncertain. The V end lost 0 bases, the J end lost 7 bases, and 12 bases lay between the germline ends. Germline V gene sequence: CDR1 LNHNV, CDR2 YYDKDF (reference sequence). CDR3 length equals 15 residues. For the CDR3, the DNA is TGTGCCACCAGCAGAGATTGGTTGGGCAGTGAAAAACTGTTTTTT. This encodes CATSRDWLGSEKLFF.

V usage is TRBV4-1 and J usage is TRBJ1-4, with 8 bases that match TRBD1. CDR1 is MGHRA and CDR2 is YSYEKL in the germline V gene. Trimming at V came to 0 bases and at J to 8 bases, leaving 8 bases not matched to a gene. This CDR3 is 16 amino acids long. The CDR3 DNA follows: TGCGCCAGCAGCCAAGATCCAGACAGGGGAAACGAAAAACTGTTTTTT. Protein product: CASSQDPDRGNEKLFF.

The rearrangement joins TRBV30 to TRBJ2-5, with 8 bases that match TRBD1. The CDR3 is 15 amino acids. The germline V gene has CDR1 GTSNPN and CDR2 SVGIG (reference sequence). V lost 1 base, J lost 4 bases, and 8 bases stayed unmatched. DNA of the CDR3: TGTGCCTGGAGTGCTCGGGACAGGAAGGGAGAGACCCAGTACTTC. Translating gives CAWSARDRKGETQYF.

The J gene is TRBJ1-2, the V gene TRBV30, with TRBD1 identical over 7 bases. The CDR3 has 12 residues. The germline gives CDR1 GTSNPN, CDR2 SVGIG (reference sequence). Trimming cost V 1 base and J 8 bases; bases outside gene matches: 4. CDR3 sequence: CAWSGDSRGYTF. The CDR3 DNA follows: TGTGCCTGGAGTGGGGACAGTCGAGGCTACACCTTC.

The sample holds a few counts of this clone. The J gene is TRBJ1-3, the V gene TRBV6-5, with D uncertain. Germline CDR1 reads MNHEY; CDR2 reads SVGAGI. The CDR3 totals 14 residues. V lost 3 bases and J 0 bases, leaving 6 bases between the germline ends. The CDR3 sequence: CASSYTASGNTIYF. The CDR3 nucleotides are TGTGCCAGCAGTTATACAGCCTCTGGAAACACCATATATTTT.

The chain has TRBV7-2 and TRBJ1-6; 7 positions agree with TRBD1. Germline lookup yields CDR1 SGHTA and CDR2 FQGNSA. The CDR3 is made up of 15 amino acids. Germline trimming cut 6 bases from V and 7 bases from J; bases unmatched to any gene: 9. CDR3 region: CASRPTRDRNSPLHF. The CDR3 bases are TGTGCCAGCAGACCTACCCGGGACAGAAATTCACCCCTCCACTTT.

The chain recombines TRBV6-1 with TRBJ1-2, with 10 bases identical to TRBD1. V lost 3 bases to trimming and J lost 7 bases; unmatched junction nucleotides: 5. The CDR3 covers 14 residues. CDR1 is MNHNS and CDR2 is SASEGT in the germline V gene. Here the CDR3 DNA reads TGTGCCAGCAGTGACGACAGGGGGCTGGGTGGCTACACCTTC. Translation: CASSDDRGLGGYTF.

The chain has TRBV18 and TRBJ2-1, with a tentative D call TRBD1 (6 bases). Per the germline V gene, CDR1 is KGHSH and CDR2 is LQKENI. The CDR3 is made up of 13 amino acids. V was pared by 6 bases and J by 9 bases, with 15 bases between. The CDR3 reads CASSINRDFEQFF. In DNA form, the CDR3 reads TGTGCCAGCTCCATAAACAGGGATTTTGAGCAGTTCTTC.

This clone appeared a few times. The rearrangement uses TRBV3-1 (or the pseudogene TRBV3-2) and TRBJ2-1, with TRBD1 identical over 12 bases. The CDR3 sequence is 15 residues long. CDR1 LGHDT and CDR2 YNNKEL come from the germline V gene (reference sequence). V dropped 4 bases and J dropped 7; count of bases not matched to a gene: 5. The CDR3 here is CASSPRDRGHNEQFF. CDR3 bases: TGTGCCAGCAGCCCCCGGGACAGGGGGCATAATGAGCAGTTCTTC.

CDR3 amino acids: CASSDHLRIYEQYF. The CDR3 region has the DNA TGTGCCAGCAGTGATCACCTGAGGATCTACGAGCAGTACTTC. The V and J genes are TRBV2 and TRBJ2-7; D call uncertain. The V and J ends lost 3 bases and 3 bases respectively, with 12 bases between them. CDR3 length: 14 amino acids. The germline V gene has CDR1 SNHLY and CDR2 FYNNEI.